This T cell receptor beta chain was sequenced in a study of CD8 T cells in ankylosing spondylitis (dated by TCRdb to 2016 to 2017). Concerning the study at large: T cell receptor beta repertoires were profiled in healthy donors and ankylosing spondylitis patients so that disease-linked TCR variants could be found. The full study cohort comprised approximately 23 ankylosing spondylitis patients and over a hundred healthy donors. Peripheral blood was sampled, and synovial fluid was also collected from ankylosing spondylitis patients. General study outcomes and caveats: Some motif variants had previously been reported in the synovial fluid and blood of reactive arthritis patients, which suggests shared mechanisms of disease initiation. A TCR beta motif of eight highly homologous amino acid variants appeared characteristic of blood from ankylosing spondylitis patients. In peripheral blood, the disease-linked clones were found at relatively low frequencies and had a CD8+ phenotype. Significant enrichment of the disease-linked clones was reported in matched synovial fluid samples from ankylosing spondylitis patients.

This clonotype was counted at least ten times. The clone's antigen remains unknown. No base quality information exists; no much larger clone differs at one position. The sequencer was an Illumina HiSeq 2500. TCR beta libraries were prepared by quantitative 5'-RACE with molecular barcodes. As for the authors' bioinformatics: To identify disease-linked TCR variants, a new computational method was used, one built on a probabilistic model of VDJ rearrangement. The public reads were quality trimmed at Q25 with fastp and then assembled into clones with MiXCR by TCRdb, keeping productive beta chains. Entries that share a CDR3 protein sequence are merged under the most common genes and DNA. The V and J calls were determined by TCRdb, not by the authors. The sample has about 150,000 distinct CDR3 sequences on record, approximately 10% of them singletons. Clones ranked in the top ten supply around 4.1% of the sample.

Cut back by 0 bases and 2 bases, the V and J ends lie 4 bases apart. Including cysteine and phenylalanine, the CDR3 has 13 amino acids. Only the CDR3 portion is preserved as DNA: 39 bases, with reading frame beginning at the first base. Reading the germline V gene (reference sequence) gives CDR1 SGHKS and CDR2 YYEKEE. The source material was blood, either unsorted or a sorted T cell fraction (not recorded which). The rearranged chain carries TRBV5-5 and TRBJ2-3; the D gene is not confidently resolved. This receptor was obtained from a female donor with ankylosing spondylitis or in good health (not recorded which). The DNA sequence follows: TGTGCCAGCAGCTTGGACACCACAGATACGCAGTATTTT. Translated, it reads CASSLDTTDTQYF.